Below, 21 T cell receptor beta chains from the same sample are listed, as sequenced in a study of blood T cell repertoires in COVID-19. The assay was immunoSEQ multiplex PCR, and TCRdb's table has in-frame clones only and misses some. This table holds about 53,000 clones, 77% found once. The sample was peripheral blood. These receptors originate from a man between 65 and 85 years old with active or convalescent COVID-19.

This chain joins TRBV28 and TRBJ2-7; TRBD2 matches at 7 bases. V lost 1 base and J lost 3; bases outside the gene matches: 9. Germline CDR1 and CDR2: MDHEN and SYDVKM. This CDR3 region has 16 residues. The CDR3 reads CASSLFIQSGGYEQYF. In DNA, the CDR3 is TGTGCCAGCAGTTTATTCATTCAGTCGGGGGGCTACGAGCAGTACTTC.

The chain employs TRBV6-6 and TRBJ2-3; D may be TRBD2 (6 bases). The CDR3 totals 14 residues. Trimming cost V 2 bases and J 3 bases, with 9 bases left between them. The germline V gene has CDR1 MNHNY and CDR2 SVGAGI (reference sequence). The chain's CDR3 is CASSYGGRTDTQYF. The DNA of the CDR3 is TGTGCCAGCAGTTACGGGGGGAGGACAGATACGCAGTATTTT.

As DNA, the CDR3 is TGTGCCAGCAGTCTACAGGGCAACAATCAGCCCCAGCATTTT. It yields the protein CASSLQGNNQPQHF. The chain links TRBV27 to TRBJ1-5, with TRBD1 as a possible D gene (6 bases). CDR3 length: 14 residues. CDR1 MNHEY and CDR2 SMNVEV come from the germline V gene (reference sequence). The V end was cut by 5 bases, the J end by 3 bases, with 11 bases between.

The chain links TRBV15 to TRBJ2-1, with 9 bases fitting TRBD2. V trimming: 7 bases; J trimming: 10 bases; junction bases outside the gene matches: 5. The CDR3 runs to 12 residues. Germline V gene data show CDR1 as LNHNV and CDR2 as YYDKDF (reference sequence). The CDR3 region is CATKAGGGEQFF. CDR3 nucleotides: TGTGCCACCAAGGCGGGAGGGGGCGAGCAGTTCTTC. The entire variable domain, with the rest obtained from reference TRBV15 and TRBJ2-1, is as follows: DAMVIQNPRYQVTQFGKPVTLSCSQTLNHNVMYWYQQKSSQAPKLLFHYYDKDFNNEADTPDNFQSRRPNTSFCFLDIRSPGLGDTAMYLCATKAGGGEQFFGPGTRLTVL.

The V and J genes are TRBV6-6 and TRBJ2-7; TRBD1 matches 7 bases. J gave up 4 bases and V 6 bases, and 9 bases lay outside the gene matches. The CDR3 covers 14 residues. Germline V CDR1 and CDR2: MNHNY, SVGAGI (reference sequence). The CDR3 loop reads CASSYGQARYEQYF. The CDR3 DNA sequence: TGTGCCAGCAGCTACGGACAGGCCCGATACGAGCAGTACTTC.

The J gene is TRBJ1-3, the V gene TRBV4-3; TRBD1 might be the D (6 bases). This CDR3 is 15 amino acids long. The ends were cut back, 0 bases at V and 4 bases at J, with 10 bases in the middle. The germline CDR1 and CDR2 sequences are LGHNA and YSLEER. CDR3 amino acids: CASSQDGTRGNTIYF. As DNA, the CDR3 is TGCGCCAGCAGCCAAGATGGGACAAGGGGAAACACCATATATTTT.

V gene TRBV7-9 combines with J gene TRBJ2-7, with a tentative D call TRBD2 (5 bases). This CDR3 has 14 amino acids. Germline V CDR1 and CDR2: SEHNR, FQNEAQ (reference sequence). V gave up 5 bases and J gave up 0 bases, with 11 bases separating them. The CDR3 spells CASSPQRPSYEQYF. The CDR3 DNA is TGTGCCAGCAGCCCACAGCGGCCCTCCTACGAGCAGTACTTC.

Details on this clone: This sample also contains other DNA sequences that code for the same CDR3. The genes are TRBV5-6 and TRBJ1-5, with D possibly being TRBD1 (6 bases). The germline V gene encodes CDR1 SGHDT and CDR2 YYEEEE. The CDR3 spans 14 residues. V dropped 1 base and J dropped 1 base, with 6 bases sitting between them. The CDR3 nucleotides are TGTGCCAGCAGCTTGAGGGGGAGCAATCAGCCCCAGCATTTT. It specifies CASSLRGSNQPQHF.

This clone showed up just a few times. The chain joins TRBV30 to TRBJ1-6; 7 bases line up with TRBD1. Germline V gene sequence: CDR1 GTSNPN, CDR2 SVGIG (reference sequence). CDR3 length equals 14 residues. The ends lost 0 bases at V and 10 bases at J; junction bases unmatched: 6. The CDR3 spells CAWSVGGGSSPLHF. CDR3 nucleotide sequence: TGTGCCTGGAGTGTTGGAGGGGGCAGCTCACCCCTCCACTTT. The complete variable domain, with remaining parts taken from reference TRBV30 and TRBJ1-6, reads SQTIHQWPATLVQPVGSPLSLECTVEGTSNPNLYWYRQAAGRGLQLLFYSVGIGQISSEVPQNLSASRPQDRQFILSSKKLLLSDSGFYLCAWSVGGGSSPLHFGNGTRLTVT.

The genes are TRBV6-2 or TRBV6-3 and TRBJ1-2, with D possibly matching TRBD1 (6 bases). The V end lost 5 bases, the J end lost 3 bases, and 10 bases lay between the germline ends. The CDR3 totals 13 residues. The germline CDR1 and CDR2 sequences are MNHEY and SVGEGT. The CDR3 nucleotides read TGTGCCAGCAGTAAGGACAGAGACTATGGCTACACCTTC. It specifies CASSKDRDYGYTF.

V is TRBV3-1 (or the pseudogene TRBV3-2) and J is TRBJ2-3; a weak D match, TRBD2 (7 bases). The V gene lost 6 bases and the J gene lost 2 bases, with 15 bases spanning the gap. CDR3 length: 15 amino acids. Germline V CDR1 and CDR2: LGHDT, YNNKEL (reference sequence). CDR3: CASRGVGGATDTQYF. The DNA of the CDR3 is TGTGCCAGCAGGGGGGTAGGGGGGGCCACAGATACGCAGTATTTT.

This chain joins TRBV6-6 and TRBJ2-5; 7 bases map to TRBD1. Unmatched junction bases numbered 16, after V lost 6 bases and J lost 9 bases. From germline, CDR1 is MNHNY and CDR2 SVGAGI (reference sequence). There are 15 residues in the CDR3. The CDR3 here is CASSPGRTGFGAQYF. CDR3 nucleotide sequence: TGTGCCAGCAGCCCAGGACGGACAGGTTTTGGAGCCCAGTACTTC.

This chain connects TRBV30 to TRBJ1-4; 10 bases are a match to TRBD1. With V trimmed by 7 bases and J by 7 bases, 6 bases remained unmatched. CDR3 size: 13 residues. The V gene's germline CDR1 is GTSNPN and CDR2 SVGIG (reference sequence). The CDR3 sequence is CAYLRDRGEKLFF. The CDR3 coding sequence is TGTGCCTACCTAAGGGACAGGGGTGAAAAACTGTTTTTT.

The V gene is TRBV4-1, the J gene TRBJ1-2; D may be TRBD1 (5 bases). V was clipped by 4 bases and J by 6 bases, with 15 bases between them. CDR1 is MGHRA and CDR2 is YSYEKL in the germline V gene. This CDR3 comprises 14 residues. CDR3 region: CASSRLTGGDGYTF. DNA for the CDR3: TGCGCCAGCAGCCGCCTAACGGGGGGGGATGGCTACACCTTC.

The chain recombines TRBV4-2 with TRBJ2-5; D might be TRBD1 (5 bases). Germline CDR1 is LGHNA and CDR2 is YNFKEQ. The CDR3 totals 16 residues. Trimming took off 4 bases at V and 1 base at J, with 16 bases between the two ends. The CDR3 is CASSLGLNGAQETQYF. The CDR3 DNA sequence: TGTGCCAGCAGCCTAGGATTAAATGGGGCCCAAGAGACCCAGTACTTC.

This clone has just one count. V gene TRBV28 combines with J gene TRBJ1-6; 9 positions agree with TRBD1. Losses at the gene ends were 5 bases for V and 7 bases for J; bases not matched to a gene: 3. CDR3 length: 14 amino acids. The V gene's germline CDR1 is MDHEN and CDR2 SYDVKM. CDR3 sequence reads: CASSPGTGNSPLHF. CDR3 DNA sequence: TGTGCCAGCAGTCCAGGGACAGGGAATTCACCCCTCCACTTT.

V is TRBV6-2 or TRBV6-3 and J is TRBJ2-1; 7 bases are a match to TRBD2. Germline CDR1 and CDR2: MNHEY and SVGEGT. This CDR3 comprises 12 residues. V was clipped by 3 bases and J by 8 bases; unmatched bases: 1. CDR3 residues: CASSYRGDEQFF. The CDR3 DNA follows: TGTGCCAGCAGTTATCGGGGGGATGAGCAGTTCTTC.

In the case of this clone: A much bigger clone sits one base away, suggesting this may be a read error. CDR3 in DNA: TGTGCCAGCAGCTTAGACACCTACGAGCAGTACTTC. Amino acid sequence: CASSLDTYEQYF. This rearrangement joins TRBV11-1 to TRBJ2-7; D is unclear. CDR1 is SGHAT, CDR2 FQDESV, per germline (reference sequence). V lost 1 base and J lost 2, with 3 bases in between. CDR3 length: 12 residues.

The V and J genes are TRBV7-2 and TRBJ2-1; possibly TRBD2 for D (6 bases). Germline CDR1 SGHTA, CDR2 FQGNSA. This CDR3 is 16 amino acids long. V was pared by 2 bases and J by 3 bases, with 14 bases between. The CDR3 DNA reads TGTGCCAGCAGCTTATCTACGGGAGCGGTCTACAATGAGCAGTTCTTC. It translates to CASSLSTGAVYNEQFF.

The V call is TRBV11-1, the J call TRBJ2-2; weak D call: TRBD2 (5 bases). The CDR3 runs to 16 residues. Germline CDR1 is SGHAT and CDR2 is FQDESV (reference sequence). The V end was cut by 5 bases, the J end by 6 bases, with 19 bases between. The CDR3 DNA is TGTGCCAGCAGCCAGGAGGCCTCGAAGGGAGCCGGGGAGCTGTTTTTT. Amino acid sequence: CASSQEASKGAGELFF.

CDR3 amino acids: CASSQFTSGAYNEQFF. CDR3 DNA sequence: TGCGCCAGCAGCCAGTTCACTAGCGGAGCCTACAATGAGCAGTTCTTC. The chain recombines TRBV4-3 with TRBJ2-1; 8 bases match TRBD2. The CDR3 has 16 residues. The germline V gene encodes CDR1 LGHNA and CDR2 YSLEER. The ends lost 3 bases at V and 2 bases at J; junction bases unmatched: 6.